The entry below gives a single T cell receptor (beta chain) sequence along with its context. Its specificity is not known. The data belong to a study of T cells in Graves' hyperthyroidism and ophthalmopathy. Study results and caveats: Ophthalmopathy and stable hyperthyroidism were separated by a 13 V-J model.

Germline assignment: CDR1 SGHDT and CDR2 YYEEEE. This CDR3 is built from 13 residues. The V end was cut by 4 bases, the J end by 3 bases, with 10 bases between. TCR beta CDR3 region amplification was performed from RNA transcripts. Carried out on the TCR CDR3, a first-round RT-PCR used the HTBI primer set. TCRdb re-called the multiplex PCR reads through MiXCR, storing one row per CDR3 protein. The table lists roughly 400,000 distinct CDR3 sequences, roughly 14% of them singletons. Hyperthyroidism, newly diagnosed and lasting under 2 months, affected patients aged 18 to 65. Exclusion of a patient resulted from uncontrolled infection, other autoimmune disease, pregnancy or lactation. Diagnosing involved the use of clinical symptoms, serum thyroxine and TRAb, thyroid ultrasound and orbital computed tomography.

This TCR was recovered from a woman under 30 with Graves' hyperthyroidism that later progressed to Graves' ophthalmopathy. The chain links TRBV5-6 to TRBJ1-2, with a possible D match to TRBD1 (6 bases). Sample: blood. DNA for the CDR3: TGTGCCAGCAGCCCAGGGGCTGACTATGGCTACACCTTC. Protein product: CASSPGADYGYTF. The whole variable domain, remainder taken from reference TRBV5-6 and TRBJ1-2, is DAGVTQSPTHLIKTRGQQVTLRCSPKSGHDTVSWYQQALGQGPQFIFQYYEEEERQRGNFPDRFSGHQFPNYSSELNVNALLLGDSALYLCASSPGADYGYTFGSGTRLTVV.